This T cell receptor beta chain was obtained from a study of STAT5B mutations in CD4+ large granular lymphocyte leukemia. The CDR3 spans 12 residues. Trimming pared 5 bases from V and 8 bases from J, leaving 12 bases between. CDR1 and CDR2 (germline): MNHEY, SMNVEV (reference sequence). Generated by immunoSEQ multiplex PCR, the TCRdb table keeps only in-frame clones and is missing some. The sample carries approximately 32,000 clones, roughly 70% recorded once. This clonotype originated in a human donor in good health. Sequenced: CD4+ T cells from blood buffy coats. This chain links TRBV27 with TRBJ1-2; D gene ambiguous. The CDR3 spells CASSPTTVGYTF. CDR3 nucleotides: TGTGCCAGCAGTCCGACAACGGTAGGCTACACCTTC.